This T cell receptor (beta chain) was identified in a study of PD-1 blockade in classical Hodgkin lymphoma. The germline V gene encodes CDR1 MNHNS and CDR2 SASEGT. The CDR3 runs to 11 residues. V was trimmed by 8 bases and J by 12 bases, leaving 11 bases between them. The data were produced by immunoSEQ multiplex PCR, yet TCRdb's version contains in-frame clones alone and is incomplete. The data contain tens of thousands of clones, approximately 91% of them seen just once; the ten biggest clones take up 4% to 6%. Time point meaning: newly diagnosed, previously untreated cHL patient sample. The sequence derives from a human donor with classical Hodgkin lymphoma. Sample: peripheral blood mononuclear cells (PBMCs). V usage is TRBV6-1 and J usage is TRBJ1-6, with D tentatively TRBD1 (5 bases). This chain's CDR3 is CASWERGPLHF. In nucleotides, the CDR3 is TGTGCCAGCTGGGAAAGGGGACCCCTCCACTTT.